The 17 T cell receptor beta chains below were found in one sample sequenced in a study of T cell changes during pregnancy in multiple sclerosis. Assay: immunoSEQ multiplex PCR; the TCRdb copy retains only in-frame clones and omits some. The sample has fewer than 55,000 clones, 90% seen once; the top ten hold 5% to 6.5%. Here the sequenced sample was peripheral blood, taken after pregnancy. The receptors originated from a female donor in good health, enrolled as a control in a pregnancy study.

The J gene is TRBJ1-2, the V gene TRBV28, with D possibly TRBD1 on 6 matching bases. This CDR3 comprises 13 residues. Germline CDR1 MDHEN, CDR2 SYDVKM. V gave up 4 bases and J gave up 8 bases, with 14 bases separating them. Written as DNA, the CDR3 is TGTGCCAGCAGTTCCCCCGGACAGTCAGGCTACACCTTC. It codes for CASSSPGQSGYTF.

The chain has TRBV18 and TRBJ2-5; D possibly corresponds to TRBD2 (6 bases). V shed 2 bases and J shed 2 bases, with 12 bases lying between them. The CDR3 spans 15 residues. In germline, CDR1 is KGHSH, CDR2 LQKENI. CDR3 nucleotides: TGTGCCAGCTCACCAAAGATAGCGGCTCAAGAGACCCAGTACTTC. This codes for CASSPKIAAQETQYF.

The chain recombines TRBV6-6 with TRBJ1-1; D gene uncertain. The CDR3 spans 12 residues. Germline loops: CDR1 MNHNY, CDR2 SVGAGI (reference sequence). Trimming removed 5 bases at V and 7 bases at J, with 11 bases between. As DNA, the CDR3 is TGTGCCAGCAGTGACTGGGCGAATGAAGCTTTCTTT. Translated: CASSDWANEAFF.

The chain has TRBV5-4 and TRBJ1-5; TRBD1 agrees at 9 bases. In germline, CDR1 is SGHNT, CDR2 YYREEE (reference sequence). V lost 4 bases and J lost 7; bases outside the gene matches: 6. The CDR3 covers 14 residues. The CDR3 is CASSDGQGFQPQHF. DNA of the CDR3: TGTGCCAGCAGCGACGGACAGGGGTTCCAGCCCCAGCATTTT.

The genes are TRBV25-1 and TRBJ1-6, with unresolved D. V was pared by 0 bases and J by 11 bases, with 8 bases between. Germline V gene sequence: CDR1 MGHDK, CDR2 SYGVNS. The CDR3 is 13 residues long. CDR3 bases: TGTGCCAGCAGTGAATACGGGAGACCACCCCTCCACTTT. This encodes CASSEYGRPPLHF.

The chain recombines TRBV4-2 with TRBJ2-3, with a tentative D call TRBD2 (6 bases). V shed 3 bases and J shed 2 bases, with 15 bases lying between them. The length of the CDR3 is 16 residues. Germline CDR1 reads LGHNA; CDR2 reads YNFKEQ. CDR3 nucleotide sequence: TGTGCCAGCAGCCAGATGGACGGGAGCCTCACAGATACGCAGTATTTT. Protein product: CASSQMDGSLTDTQYF.

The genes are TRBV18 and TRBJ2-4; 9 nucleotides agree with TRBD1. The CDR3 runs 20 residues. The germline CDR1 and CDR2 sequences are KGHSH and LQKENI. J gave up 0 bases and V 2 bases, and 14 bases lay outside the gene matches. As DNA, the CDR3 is TGTGCCAGCTCACCAGATAGGAGACAGGGGGAATTTCTAGCCAAAAACATTCAGTACTTC. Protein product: CASSPDRRQGEFLAKNIQYF.

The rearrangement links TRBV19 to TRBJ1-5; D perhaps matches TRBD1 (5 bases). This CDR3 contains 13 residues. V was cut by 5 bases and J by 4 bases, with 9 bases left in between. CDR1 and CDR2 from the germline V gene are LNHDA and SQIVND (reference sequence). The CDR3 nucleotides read TGTGCCAGTAGTCCGGGACTGAATCAGCCCCAGCATTTT. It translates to CASSPGLNQPQHF.

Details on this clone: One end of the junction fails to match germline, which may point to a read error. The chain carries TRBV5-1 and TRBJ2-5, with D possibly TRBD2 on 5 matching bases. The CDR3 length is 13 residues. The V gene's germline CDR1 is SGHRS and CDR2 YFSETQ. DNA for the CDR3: TGCGCCAGCCGCTTTGAGGGACAAGAGACCCAGTACTTC. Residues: CASRFEGQETQYF.

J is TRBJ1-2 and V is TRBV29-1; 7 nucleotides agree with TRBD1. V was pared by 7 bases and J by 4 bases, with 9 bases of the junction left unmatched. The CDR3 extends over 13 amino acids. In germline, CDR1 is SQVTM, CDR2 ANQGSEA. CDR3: CSASTGSGYGYTF. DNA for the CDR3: TGCAGCGCCTCGACAGGGTCCGGCTATGGCTACACCTTC.

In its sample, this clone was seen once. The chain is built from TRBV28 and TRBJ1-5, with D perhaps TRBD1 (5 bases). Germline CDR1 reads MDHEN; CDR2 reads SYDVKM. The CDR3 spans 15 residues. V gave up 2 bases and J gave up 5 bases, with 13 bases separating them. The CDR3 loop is CASSLGGGDYQPQHF. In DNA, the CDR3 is TGTGCCAGCAGTTTAGGCGGGGGGGATTATCAGCCCCAGCATTTT.

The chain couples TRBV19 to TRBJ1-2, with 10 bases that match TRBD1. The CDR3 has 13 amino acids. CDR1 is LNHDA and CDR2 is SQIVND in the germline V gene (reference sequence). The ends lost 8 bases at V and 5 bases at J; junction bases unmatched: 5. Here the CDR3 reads CASERDRGYGYTF. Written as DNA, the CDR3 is TGTGCCAGTGAAAGGGACAGGGGTTATGGCTACACCTTC.

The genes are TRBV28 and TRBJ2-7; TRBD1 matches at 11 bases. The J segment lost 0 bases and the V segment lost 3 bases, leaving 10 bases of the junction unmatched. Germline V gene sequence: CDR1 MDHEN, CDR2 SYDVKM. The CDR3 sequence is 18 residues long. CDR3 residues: CASSLGLGQGDSSYEQYF. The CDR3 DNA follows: TGTGCCAGCAGTTTGGGGTTGGGACAGGGGGACTCCTCCTACGAGCAGTACTTC.

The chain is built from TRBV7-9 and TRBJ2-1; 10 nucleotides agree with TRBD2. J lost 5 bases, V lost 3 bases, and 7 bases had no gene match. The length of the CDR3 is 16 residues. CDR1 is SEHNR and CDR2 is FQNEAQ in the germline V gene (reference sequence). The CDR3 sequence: CASSFSGGRIDNEQFF. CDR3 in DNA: TGTGCCAGCAGCTTTAGCGGGGGGCGAATTGACAATGAGCAGTTCTTC.

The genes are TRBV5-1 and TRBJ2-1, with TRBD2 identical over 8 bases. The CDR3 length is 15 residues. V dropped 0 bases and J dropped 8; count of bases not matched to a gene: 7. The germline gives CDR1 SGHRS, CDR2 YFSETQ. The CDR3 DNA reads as TGCGCCAGCAGCTTGGAGGGACTAGACTTGGATGAGCAGTTCTTC. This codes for CASSLEGLDLDEQFF.

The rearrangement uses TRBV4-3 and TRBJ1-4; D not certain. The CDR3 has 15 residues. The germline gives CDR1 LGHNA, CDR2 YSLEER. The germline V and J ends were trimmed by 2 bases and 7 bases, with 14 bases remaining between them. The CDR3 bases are TGCGCCAGCAGCCAATCTTCGGAGGGTCGTGAAAAACTGTTTTTT. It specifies CASSQSSEGREKLFF.

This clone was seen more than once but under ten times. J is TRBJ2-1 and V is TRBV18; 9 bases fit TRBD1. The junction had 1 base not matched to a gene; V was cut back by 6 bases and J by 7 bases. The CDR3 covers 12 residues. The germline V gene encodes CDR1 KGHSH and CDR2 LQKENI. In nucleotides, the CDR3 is TGTGCCAGCTCGGGGACAGGGAATGAGCAGTTCTTC. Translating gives CASSGTGNEQFF.